The rows below give T cell receptor beta chains drawn from one sample of a study of shared clonotypes between healthy human individuals. Data came from immunoSEQ multiplex PCR; TCRdb stores just in-frame clones and leaves some out. Among about 1,500,000 clones listed, 96% were seen once. What was sequenced was naive CD4+ T cells sorted from blood. The receptor set was obtained from a man aged 30 to 45 in good health. Each CDR3 is given with its conserved first and last residue. The D gene is left open where the match is weak. Size values are once, few and many counts, or a class for expanded clones, and some rows have none.

clone_size: NA; j_call: TRBJ2-7; v_call: TRBV5-6; d_call: TRBD2; cdr3_length: 15; cdr3_aa: CASSLYSGGEYEQYF; cdr3_nt: TGTGCCAGCAGCTTGTACTCGGGAGGGGAGTACGAGCAGTACTTC
clone_size: NA; j_call: TRBJ2-4; v_call: TRBV18; d_call: NA; cdr3_length: 13; cdr3_aa: CASSAQGPDIQYF; cdr3_nt: TGTGCCAGCTCGGCGCAGGGACCCGACATTCAGTACTTC
clone_size: NA; j_call: TRBJ2-4; v_call: TRBV5-1; d_call: TRBD1; cdr3_length: 14; cdr3_aa: CASSLEGAGNIQYF; cdr3_nt: TGCGCCAGCAGCTTGGAGGGGGCGGGAAACATTCAGTACTTC
clone_size: NA; j_call: TRBJ1-2; v_call: TRBV5-1; d_call: NA; cdr3_length: 13; cdr3_aa: CASSPRTEWSYTF; cdr3_nt: TGCGCCAGCAGCCCCCGGACAGAATGGAGCTACACCTTC
clone_size: NA; j_call: TRBJ2-1; v_call: TRBV5-1; d_call: NA; cdr3_length: 16; cdr3_aa: CASSSQPGGAYNEQFF; cdr3_nt: TGCGCCAGCAGCTCCCAGCCGGGCGGGGCCTACAATGAGCAGTTCTTC
clone_size: NA; j_call: TRBJ2-5; v_call: TRBV2; d_call: NA; cdr3_length: 13; cdr3_aa: CASINQGGETQYF; cdr3_nt: TGTGCCAGTATAAACCAGGGGGGAGAGACCCAGTACTTC
clone_size: NA; j_call: TRBJ2-5; v_call: TRBV21-1; d_call: NA; cdr3_length: 17; cdr3_aa: CASSRVAGEGPTETQYF; cdr3_nt: TGTGCCAGCAGCAGAGTAGCGGGAGAGGGCCCGACAGAGACCCAGTACTTC
clone_size: NA; j_call: TRBJ1-1; v_call: TRBV9; d_call: NA; cdr3_length: 13; cdr3_aa: CASSVGMNTEAFF; cdr3_nt: TGTGCCAGCAGCGTCGGAATGAACACTGAAGCTTTCTTT
clone_size: NA; j_call: TRBJ2-7; v_call: TRBV14; d_call: NA; cdr3_length: 17; cdr3_aa: CASSPSEPGSIPSEQYF; cdr3_nt: TGTGCCAGCAGCCCTTCTGAGCCGGGATCTATACCCTCCGAGCAGTACTTC
clone_size: NA; j_call: TRBJ2-7; v_call: TRBV6-6; d_call: TRBD2; cdr3_length: 14; cdr3_aa: CAAATGGPIYEQYF; cdr3_nt: TGTGCCGCTGCAACGGGAGGGCCGATCTACGAGCAGTACTTC
clone_size: NA; j_call: TRBJ1-5; v_call: TRBV19; d_call: TRBD1; cdr3_length: 15; cdr3_aa: CASSGGQYSNQPQHF; cdr3_nt: TGTGCCAGTAGTGGGGGACAGTATAGCAATCAGCCCCAGCATTTT
clone_size: NA; j_call: TRBJ2-5; v_call: TRBV2; d_call: NA; cdr3_length: 16; cdr3_aa: CASLPKNRFNRGTQYF; cdr3_nt: TGTGCCAGCCTTCCAAAAAACAGGTTTAATCGGGGGACCCAGTACTTC
clone_size: NA; j_call: TRBJ2-1; v_call: TRBV30; d_call: TRBD2; cdr3_length: 16; cdr3_aa: CAWSILAGGPYNEQFF; cdr3_nt: TGTGCCTGGAGTATCTTAGCGGGAGGCCCTTACAATGAGCAGTTCTTC
clone_size: once; j_call: TRBJ2-2; v_call: TRBV15; d_call: NA; cdr3_length: 15; cdr3_aa: CATSRVAGGTGELFF; cdr3_nt: TGTGCCACCAGCAGAGTGGCAGGGGGGACCGGGGAGCTGTTTTTT
clone_size: NA; j_call: TRBJ2-1; v_call: TRBV7-3; d_call: NA; cdr3_length: 15; cdr3_aa: CASSPTWLSYNEQFF; cdr3_nt: TGTGCCAGCAGTCCAACGTGGCTCTCCTACAATGAGCAGTTCTTC
clone_size: NA; j_call: TRBJ1-1; v_call: TRBV5-6; d_call: NA; cdr3_length: 15; cdr3_aa: CASSTPTWGGTEAFF; cdr3_nt: TGTGCCAGCAGCACCCCGACGTGGGGAGGTACTGAAGCTTTCTTT
clone_size: NA; j_call: TRBJ1-4; v_call: TRBV5-1; d_call: NA; cdr3_length: 15; cdr3_aa: CASSLATGSQEKLFF; cdr3_nt: TGCGCCAGCAGCTTGGCCACGGGCAGTCAAGAAAAACTGTTTTTT
clone_size: NA; j_call: TRBJ2-7; v_call: TRBV19; d_call: NA; cdr3_length: 15; cdr3_aa: CASSPRFGLIYEQYF; cdr3_nt: TGTGCCAGTAGTCCCAGATTTGGACTGATCTACGAGCAGTACTTC
clone_size: NA; j_call: TRBJ2-5; v_call: TRBV27; d_call: NA; cdr3_length: 14; cdr3_aa: CASRPGPSRETQYF; cdr3_nt: TGTGCCAGCAGGCCGGGCCCCTCGCGAGAGACCCAGTACTTC
clone_size: NA; j_call: TRBJ2-1; v_call: TRBV4-3; d_call: TRBD2; cdr3_length: 18; cdr3_aa: CASSQDPPGTSVDNEQFF; cdr3_nt: TGCGCCAGCAGCCAAGATCCCCCCGGGACTAGCGTCGACAATGAGCAGTTCTTC
clone_size: NA; j_call: TRBJ1-4; v_call: TRBV2; d_call: NA; cdr3_length: 14; cdr3_aa: CASSFGTSHEKLFF; cdr3_nt: TGTGCCAGCAGTTTCGGGACATCGCATGAAAAACTGTTTTTT
clone_size: NA; j_call: TRBJ1-4; v_call: TRBV5-1; d_call: TRBD1; cdr3_length: 15; cdr3_aa: CASSLVQGATEKLFF; cdr3_nt: TGCGCCAGCAGCTTGGTGCAGGGGGCAACTGAAAAACTGTTTTTT
clone_size: NA; j_call: TRBJ2-7; v_call: TRBV28; d_call: NA; cdr3_length: 12; cdr3_aa: CASSSHAYEQYF; cdr3_nt: TGTGCCAGCAGTTCCCATGCCTACGAGCAGTACTTC
clone_size: NA; j_call: TRBJ1-5; v_call: TRBV27; d_call: NA; cdr3_length: 15; cdr3_aa: CASSLYRAGNQPQHF; cdr3_nt: TGTGCCAGCAGTTTATACAGGGCGGGCAATCAGCCCCAGCATTTT
clone_size: once; j_call: TRBJ1-3; v_call: TRBV5-1; d_call: NA; cdr3_length: 11; cdr3_aa: CARTMGNTIYF; cdr3_nt: TGCGCCAGAACGATGGGAAACACCATATATTTT
clone_size: NA; j_call: TRBJ2-3; v_call: TRBV30; d_call: NA; cdr3_length: 14; cdr3_aa: CAWSVSQSTDTQYF; cdr3_nt: TGTGCCTGGAGTGTTTCCCAGAGCACAGATACGCAGTATTTT
clone_size: NA; j_call: TRBJ2-1; v_call: TRBV10-3; d_call: NA; cdr3_length: 12; cdr3_aa: CAIRGPNNEQFF; cdr3_nt: TGTGCCATCAGGGGGCCTAATAATGAGCAGTTCTTC
clone_size: NA; j_call: TRBJ2-5; v_call: TRBV5-6; d_call: NA; cdr3_length: 15; cdr3_aa: CASSLRAPGVETQYF; cdr3_nt: TGTGCCAGCAGCTTGCGGGCCCCGGGGGTGGAGACCCAGTACTTC
clone_size: NA; j_call: TRBJ2-1; v_call: TRBV9; d_call: TRBD1; cdr3_length: 17; cdr3_aa: CASSAQGGTGVNNEQFF; cdr3_nt: TGTGCCAGCAGCGCTCAGGGCGGGACAGGGGTAAACAATGAGCAGTTCTTC
clone_size: NA; j_call: TRBJ1-2; v_call: TRBV5-4; d_call: TRBD1; cdr3_length: 14; cdr3_aa: CASRPDRAGYGYTF; cdr3_nt: TGTGCCAGCAGACCCGACAGGGCGGGCTATGGCTACACCTTC
clone_size: NA; j_call: TRBJ2-7; v_call: TRBV27; d_call: TRBD2; cdr3_length: 16; cdr3_aa: CASSPLVAGDLYEQYF; cdr3_nt: TGTGCCAGCAGTCCGCTCGTAGCGGGGGACCTCTACGAGCAGTACTTC
clone_size: NA; j_call: TRBJ2-7; v_call: TRBV11-3; d_call: TRBD1; cdr3_length: 14; cdr3_aa: CASSPPRTGYTVGF; cdr3_nt: TGTGCCAGCAGCCCACCTCGGACAGGTTATACGGTTGGCTTC
clone_size: NA; j_call: TRBJ2-7; v_call: TRBV7-8; d_call: NA; cdr3_length: 15; cdr3_aa: CASSLTGTYSYEQYF; cdr3_nt: TGTGCCAGCAGCCTTACCGGGACATACTCCTACGAGCAGTACTTC
clone_size: NA; j_call: TRBJ2-2; v_call: TRBV18; d_call: TRBD2; cdr3_length: 18; cdr3_aa: CASSPILAGSSNTGELFF; cdr3_nt: TGTGCCAGCTCACCAATACTAGCGGGGTCATCGAACACCGGGGAGCTGTTTTTT
clone_size: NA; j_call: TRBJ2-1; v_call: TRBV14; d_call: NA; cdr3_length: 15; cdr3_aa: CASSQVSWSGGEQFF; cdr3_nt: TGTGCCAGCAGCCAAGTTTCTTGGTCGGGTGGTGAGCAGTTCTTC
clone_size: NA; j_call: TRBJ1-2; v_call: TRBV29-1; d_call: NA; cdr3_length: 12; cdr3_aa: CSGSGSNYGYTF; cdr3_nt: TGCAGCGGTTCCGGATCCAACTATGGCTACACCTTC
clone_size: NA; j_call: TRBJ1-1; v_call: TRBV11-1; d_call: NA; cdr3_length: 13; cdr3_aa: CASSSAGNTEAFF; cdr3_nt: TGTGCCAGCAGCTCGGCGGGGAACACTGAAGCTTTCTTT
clone_size: NA; j_call: TRBJ2-5; v_call: TRBV9; d_call: NA; cdr3_length: 14; cdr3_aa: CASSLTTMEETQYF; cdr3_nt: TGTGCCAGCAGCCTCACAACGATGGAGGAGACCCAGTACTTC
clone_size: NA; j_call: TRBJ2-1; v_call: TRBV28; d_call: NA; cdr3_length: 17; cdr3_aa: CASSLMRARVSYNEQFF; cdr3_nt: TGTGCCAGCAGTTTGATGAGGGCTAGGGTCTCCTACAATGAGCAGTTCTTC
clone_size: NA; j_call: TRBJ2-7; v_call: TRBV18; d_call: TRBD1; cdr3_length: 14; cdr3_aa: CASLPQGNSYEQYF; cdr3_nt: TGTGCCAGCTTACCACAGGGGAACTCCTACGAGCAGTACTTC
clone_size: NA; j_call: TRBJ2-1; v_call: TRBV10-2; d_call: TRBD1; cdr3_length: 15; cdr3_aa: CASSDRQGIRNEQFF; cdr3_nt: TGCGCCAGCAGTGACCGACAGGGGATAAGGAATGAGCAGTTCTTC
clone_size: NA; j_call: TRBJ1-5; v_call: TRBV18; d_call: TRBD1; cdr3_length: 16; cdr3_aa: CASSPSTGSMRQPQHF; cdr3_nt: TGTGCCAGCTCACCCTCGACAGGGTCTATGAGGCAGCCCCAGCATTTT
clone_size: NA; j_call: TRBJ2-3; v_call: TRBV6-1; d_call: NA; cdr3_length: 13; cdr3_aa: CASRYTITDTQYF; cdr3_nt: TGTGCCAGCAGGTACACTATCACAGATACGCAGTATTTT
clone_size: NA; j_call: TRBJ2-1; v_call: TRBV7-9; d_call: NA; cdr3_length: 13; cdr3_aa: CASSGRAYNEQFF; cdr3_nt: TGTGCCAGCAGCGGCCGTGCGTACAATGAGCAGTTCTTC
clone_size: NA; j_call: TRBJ1-2; v_call: TRBV5-1; d_call: TRBD1; cdr3_length: 14; cdr3_aa: CASSAGTGGNGYTF; cdr3_nt: TGCGCCAGCAGCGCCGGGACAGGGGGCAATGGCTACACCTTC
clone_size: NA; j_call: TRBJ1-2; v_call: TRBV28; d_call: NA; cdr3_length: 13; cdr3_aa: CASSYQASYGYTF; cdr3_nt: TGTGCCAGCAGTTATCAGGCCAGCTATGGCTACACCTTC
clone_size: NA; j_call: TRBJ2-7; v_call: TRBV11-3; d_call: NA; cdr3_length: 13; cdr3_aa: CASSPTGAGGQYF; cdr3_nt: TGTGCCAGCAGCCCCACCGGGGCCGGTGGGCAGTACTTC
clone_size: NA; j_call: TRBJ2-7; v_call: TRBV6-5; d_call: NA; cdr3_length: 14; cdr3_aa: CASSPLDKTYEQYF; cdr3_nt: TGTGCCAGCAGTCCCTTGGACAAAACCTACGAGCAGTACTTC
clone_size: NA; j_call: TRBJ2-2; v_call: TRBV9; d_call: NA; cdr3_length: 18; cdr3_aa: CASSPDVFAAPLEFLLFF; cdr3_nt: TGTGCCAGCAGCCCGGATGTGTTCGCGGCACCATTGGAGTTCTTGCTGTTTTTT
clone_size: NA; j_call: TRBJ2-1; v_call: TRBV6-1; d_call: NA; cdr3_length: 17; cdr3_aa: CASSEALGHPYYNEQFF; cdr3_nt: TGTGCCAGCAGTGAAGCGCTGGGCCACCCGTATTACAATGAGCAGTTCTTC
clone_size: once; j_call: TRBJ2-5; v_call: TRBV27; d_call: NA; cdr3_length: 14; cdr3_aa: CASSRRGNQETQYF; cdr3_nt: TGTGCCAGCAGCCGACGTGGGAATCAAGAGACCCAGTACTTC
clone_size: NA; j_call: TRBJ2-1; v_call: TRBV12-5; d_call: TRBD1; cdr3_length: 14; cdr3_aa: CASGSGQGRDEQFF; cdr3_nt: TGTGCTAGTGGCTCGGGACAGGGTAGGGATGAGCAGTTCTTC
clone_size: NA; j_call: TRBJ2-5; v_call: TRBV6-5; d_call: NA; cdr3_length: 14; cdr3_aa: CASSYLGFTETQYF; cdr3_nt: TGTGCCAGCAGTTACCTGGGGTTCACAGAGACCCAGTACTTC
clone_size: NA; j_call: TRBJ2-5; v_call: TRBV10-3; d_call: NA; cdr3_length: 13; cdr3_aa: CATTSTGRETQYF; cdr3_nt: TGTGCCACGACCTCTACAGGGCGAGAGACCCAGTACTTC
clone_size: NA; j_call: TRBJ2-7; v_call: TRBV10-3; d_call: NA; cdr3_length: 12; cdr3_aa: CAISPGSHEQYF; cdr3_nt: TGTGCCATTAGCCCCGGAAGCCACGAGCAGTACTTC